The 28 T cell receptor beta chains in this list originate from one sample, sequenced in a study of shared clonotypes between healthy human individuals (TCRdb year 2020). To prepare the library, the immunoSEQ multiplex PCR assay was applied. The table comes from immuneACCESS by way of TCRdb, which keeps in-frame sequences with V and J called. Part of the clones is missing from these tables; in studies checked, under half for an unresolved V gene and the rest for unknown reasons. The table for this sample lists 2.5 million or so clones; approximately 92% of them were counted only once. The ten largest clones represent over 0.12% of the sample. The sequencing sample was made of naive CD4+ T cells sorted from blood. The sample's cell subset or site label is to be understood as: CD45RA+ positively selected. The source is a man aged 18 to 35 in good health.

With regard to this clone: This specimen includes other DNA sequences encoding the same CDR3. V and J are TRBV5-1 and TRBJ2-2; D may be TRBD1 (5 bases). The V end lost 0 bases, the J end lost 1 base, and 7 bases lay between the germline ends. In germline, CDR1 is SGHRS, CDR2 YFSETQ. This CDR3 is built from 15 residues. CDR3 DNA: TGCGCCAGCAGCTTGGGGACAAAGAACACCGGGGAGCTGTTTTTT. Translating it yields CASSLGTKNTGELFF.

The chain has TRBV14 and TRBJ2-3; D may be TRBD1 (5 bases). The CDR3 is 15 residues long. Trimming stripped 1 base from V and 2 bases from J, with 10 bases between. Germline-derived CDR1 and CDR2 are SGHDN and FVKESK. Written as DNA, the CDR3 is TGTGCCAGCAGCCAAGGACAGCTGCACACAGATACGCAGTATTTT. Its protein product is CASSQGQLHTDTQYF. The full variable domain, its missing parts supplied by reference TRBV14 and TRBJ2-3, is EAGVTQFPSHSVIEKGQTVTLRCDPISGHDNLYWYRRVMGKEIKFLLHFVKESKQDESGMPNNRFLAERTGGTYSTLKVQPAELEDSGVYFCASSQGQLHTDTQYFGPGTRLTVL.

The chain uses TRBV7-9 and TRBJ2-1; no firm D call. Germline CDR1 and CDR2: SEHNR and FQNEAQ (reference sequence). V lost 5 bases, J lost 10 bases, and 12 bases lay in between. This CDR3 is built from 12 residues. CDR3 amino acids: CASSPLVAEQFF. The CDR3 coding sequence is TGTGCCAGCAGCCCCCTGGTTGCAGAGCAGTTCTTC.

V usage is TRBV5-4 and J usage is TRBJ2-3; 13 bases align to TRBD2. There are 16 residues in the CDR3. J gave up 7 bases and V 4 bases, and 9 bases lay outside the gene matches. In germline, CDR1 is SGHNT, CDR2 YYREEE (reference sequence). In nucleotides, the CDR3 is TGTGCCAGCAGCCCGGCCAGGACTAGCGGGAGCTATACGCAGTATTTT. Translation: CASSPARTSGSYTQYF.

This sequence joins TRBV6-5 and TRBJ2-2; no definite D call. Germline values: CDR1 MNHEY, CDR2 SVGAGI. The germline V and J ends were trimmed by 11 bases and 2 bases, with 12 bases remaining between them. The CDR3 is 13 amino acids. CDR3 loop: CAVKSENTGELFF. The CDR3 nucleotides are TGTGCCGTGAAAAGCGAAAACACCGGGGAGCTGTTTTTT.

The V gene is TRBV5-1, the J gene TRBJ1-5, with D maybe TRBD1 (5 bases). The CDR3 is made up of 14 amino acids. The V gene lost 4 bases and the J gene lost 4 bases, with 12 bases spanning the gap. Germline V lookup: CDR1 SGHRS, CDR2 YFSETQ. DNA of the CDR3: TGCGCCAGCAGCCAGTTGGGGGGGAATCAGCCCCAGCATTTT. This codes for CASSQLGGNQPQHF.

In the case of this clone: This CDR3 is also generated by other DNA sequences in the sample. The chain recombines TRBV6-5 with TRBJ2-5, with D perhaps matching TRBD1 (6 bases). The CDR3 sequence is 11 residues long. V gave up 7 bases and J gave up 5 bases, with 8 bases separating them. CDR1 is MNHEY, CDR2 SVGAGI, per germline. The CDR3 protein is CASTRGETQYF. The CDR3 DNA sequence: TGTGCCAGCACGAGGGGGGAGACCCAGTACTTC.

The chain couples TRBV5-4 to TRBJ1-6; D gene uncertain. The germline V gene has CDR1 SGHNT and CDR2 YYREEE (reference sequence). This CDR3 comprises 15 residues. V was cut by 0 bases and J by 7 bases, with 11 bases left in between. In nucleotides, the CDR3 is TGTGCCAGCAGCTTGGTAGGACTGGAGAATTCACCCCTCCACTTT. This translates into CASSLVGLENSPLHF. Supplemented by reference TRBV5-4 and TRBJ1-6, the full variable domain reads ETGVTQSPTHLIKTRGQQVTLRCSSQSGHNTVSWYQQALGQGPQFIFQYYREEENGRGNFPPRFSGLQFPNYSSELNVNALELDDSALYLCASSLVGLENSPLHFGNGTRLTVT.

The chain couples TRBV7-9 to TRBJ1-4; unclear D gene. The germline V and J ends were trimmed by 4 bases and 13 bases, with 10 bases remaining between them. There are 11 residues in the CDR3. Germline V gene data show CDR1 as SEHNR and CDR2 as FQNEAQ (reference sequence). The CDR3 DNA reads as TGTGCCAGCAGCTCCACGGGTGCACTGTTTTTT. The encoded protein is CASSSTGALFF.

Regarding this clone: Other DNA sequences in the sample encode the same CDR3. J is TRBJ1-5 and V is TRBV7-9; no firm D call. V lost 3 bases and J 6 bases, leaving 6 bases between the germline ends. Germline V lookup: CDR1 SEHNR, CDR2 FQNEAQ (reference sequence). CDR3 size: 12 residues. CDR3 sequence (DNA): TGTGCCAGCAGCTTGGTGGGTCAGCCCCAGCATTTT. Its translation: CASSLVGQPQHF.

The chain joins TRBV2 to TRBJ2-2; 9 positions match TRBD1. The CDR3 length is 15 residues. The germline CDR1 and CDR2 sequences are SNHLY and FYNNEI. V lost 5 bases and J lost 4; bases outside the gene matches: 5. The CDR3 reads CASSQQGASTGELFF. The CDR3 DNA reads TGTGCCAGCAGTCAACAGGGGGCGTCCACCGGGGAGCTGTTTTTT.

This chain connects TRBV9 to TRBJ1-2; D not certain. Germline V gene data show CDR1 as SGDLS and CDR2 as YYNGEE. Trimming shortened V by 0 bases and J by 4 bases, and 19 bases separated the two germline ends. CDR3 size: 17 residues. CDR3 residues: CASSVVARQEQSYGYTF. DNA for the CDR3: TGTGCCAGCAGCGTAGTTGCGCGGCAGGAACAAAGCTATGGCTACACCTTC.

The chain employs TRBV13 and TRBJ2-7; D may correspond to TRBD1 or TRBD2 (5 bases each). Trimming left V 2 bases short and J 4 bases short, with 12 bases between. The germline V gene encodes CDR1 PRHDT and CDR2 FYEKMQ (reference sequence). The CDR3 covers 14 residues. The CDR3 loop reads CASSLLRDVYEQYF. CDR3 DNA sequence: TGTGCCAGCAGCTTACTCAGGGACGTATACGAGCAGTACTTC.

The chain joins TRBV15 to TRBJ2-4, with D tentatively TRBD1 (5 bases). Germline values: CDR1 LNHNV, CDR2 YYDKDF (reference sequence). There are 13 residues in the CDR3. The V gene lost 3 bases and the J gene lost 8 bases, with 11 bases spanning the gap. CDR3 protein: CATSRDTGHIQYF. The CDR3 DNA sequence: TGTGCCACCAGCAGGGACACCGGACACATTCAGTACTTC.

This clone was detected only once. The CDR3 sequence is CASSPALAGVEQYF. The CDR3 bases are TGTGCCAGCAGCCCCGCCCTAGCGGGAGTGGAGCAGTACTTC. The chain joins TRBV2 to TRBJ2-7; 10 bases line up with TRBD2. Germline V lookup: CDR1 SNHLY, CDR2 FYNNEI. This CDR3 has 14 amino acids. The junction had 9 bases not matched to a gene; V was cut back by 6 bases and J by 7 bases.

V usage is TRBV28 and J usage is TRBJ2-3; D is uncertain. CDR1 MDHEN and CDR2 SYDVKM come from the germline V gene. Trimming removed 10 bases from V and 4 bases from J, with 9 bases in between. The CDR3 is 11 residues long. Here the CDR3 DNA reads TGTGCCATCCACAAATCAGATACGCAGTATTTT. Its translation: CAIHKSDTQYF.

The J gene is TRBJ2-2, the V gene TRBV4-1; D is unclear. CDR3 length: 15 residues. V lost 3 bases to trimming and J lost 4 bases, with 12 bases between them. Germline CDR1 and CDR2: MGHRA and YSYEKL. CDR3 in amino acids: CASSQGGWSTGELFF. CDR3 in DNA: TGCGCCAGCAGCCAGGGCGGATGGAGCACCGGGGAGCTGTTTTTT.

CDR3 sequence: CASSPRQGAANTEAFF. In DNA, the CDR3 is TGTGCCAGCTCACCGCGACAGGGGGCTGCGAACACTGAAGCTTTCTTT. The chain is built from TRBV18 and TRBJ1-1, with 10 bases lining up with TRBD1. Per germline, CDR1 KGHSH and CDR2 LQKENI. V trimming: 3 bases; J trimming: 1 base; junction bases outside the gene matches: 5. This CDR3 comprises 16 residues.

This clone was recorded only once. V usage is TRBV5-4 and J usage is TRBJ2-5, with TRBD1 matching over 7 bases. With the DNA end fitting TRBJ2-7 better, the J assignment may be wrong. The CDR3 is made up of 17 amino acids. Germline assignment: CDR1 SGHNT and CDR2 YYREEE (reference sequence). This CDR3 reads CASSFPALSTGSGEQYF. The CDR3, as DNA: TGTGCCAGCAGCTTTCCCGCTCTCTCGACAGGGTCTGGCGAGCAGTACTTC.

The chain couples TRBV7-9 to TRBJ2-7, with D hard to call. The CDR3 is 15 amino acids. Per the germline V gene, CDR1 is SEHNR and CDR2 is FQNEAQ (reference sequence). V was clipped by 5 bases and J by 1 base, with 15 bases between them. This chain's CDR3 is CASSLTPVGSYEQYF. DNA of the CDR3: TGTGCCAGCAGCCTCACCCCCGTAGGATCCTACGAGCAGTACTTC. Together with reference TRBV7-9 and TRBJ2-7, the CDR3 gives the full variable domain: DTGVSQNPRHKITKRGQNVTFRCDPISEHNRLYWYRQTLGQGPEFLTYFQNEAQLEKSRLLSDRFSAERPKGSFSTLEIQRTEQGDSAMYLCASSLTPVGSYEQYFGPGTRLTVT.

This chain uses TRBV5-6 with TRBJ1-1, with D unclear. The germline V gene has CDR1 SGHDT and CDR2 YYEEEE. The CDR3 is 15 amino acids. V lost 0 bases and J 7 bases, leaving 16 bases between the germline ends. CDR3 residues: CASSLGSSVHSEAFF. The CDR3 DNA sequence: TGTGCCAGCAGCTTGGGGTCGTCGGTTCACAGTGAAGCTTTCTTT. Variable domain in full (rest from reference TRBV5-6 and TRBJ1-1): DAGVTQSPTHLIKTRGQQVTLRCSPKSGHDTVSWYQQALGQGPQFIFQYYEEEERQRGNFPDRFSGHQFPNYSSELNVNALLLGDSALYLCASSLGSSVHSEAFFGQGTRLTVV.

The V and J genes are TRBV27 and TRBJ1-3; D not certain. The CDR3 sequence is 13 residues long. Germline V lookup: CDR1 MNHEY, CDR2 SMNVEV (reference sequence). Trimming took off 6 bases at V and 2 bases at J, with 8 bases between the two ends. CDR3 protein: CASSHEAGNTIYF. CDR3 DNA: TGTGCCAGCAGCCACGAGGCTGGAAACACCATATATTTT.

The chain carries TRBV10-3 and TRBJ2-7, with 8 bases that match TRBD1. The germline V gene encodes CDR1 ENHRY and CDR2 SYGVKD. This CDR3 is built from 13 residues. V lost 6 bases to trimming and J lost 5 bases; unmatched junction nucleotides: 6. The CDR3, as DNA: TGTGCCATCAGATCTCAGGGGGCCGACGAGCAGTACTTC. Its translation is CAIRSQGADEQYF.

The count of this clone is one. This chain uses TRBV7-8 with TRBJ1-6, with TRBD1 as a possible D gene (6 bases). V dropped 2 bases and J dropped 12 bases, with 11 bases sitting between them. Germline loops: CDR1 SGHVS, CDR2 FQNEAQ. This CDR3 has 13 residues. This chain's CDR3 is CASSLSTGRPLHF. The DNA of the CDR3 is TGTGCCAGCAGCTTATCCACAGGGAGACCCCTCCACTTT.

This chain connects TRBV19 to TRBJ1-1, with a possible D match to TRBD1 (5 bases). This CDR3 is built from 12 residues. The V gene lost 10 bases and the J gene lost 4 bases, with 13 bases spanning the gap. The germline V gene has CDR1 LNHDA and CDR2 SQIVND (reference sequence). CDR3 residues: CATPGGSTEAFF. CDR3 DNA: TGTGCCACCCCCGGGGGATCCACTGAAGCTTTCTTT.

V gene TRBV7-2 combines with J gene TRBJ2-3; D gene uncertain. CDR3 size: 13 residues. The ends were cut back, 1 base at V and 4 bases at J, with 6 bases in the middle. Per the germline V gene, CDR1 is SGHTA and CDR2 is FQGNSA. The CDR3 is CASSLVAPDTQYF. CDR3 DNA sequence: TGTGCCAGCAGCTTAGTCGCCCCAGATACGCAGTATTTT.

The V and J genes are TRBV9 and TRBJ1-3; no firm D call. Germline lookup yields CDR1 SGDLS and CDR2 YYNGEE. The CDR3 runs 15 residues. V shed 4 bases and J shed 0 bases, with 11 bases lying between them. The DNA of the CDR3 is TGTGCCAGCAGCCCCCCATGGAGCTCTGGAAACACCATATATTTT. It codes for CASSPPWSSGNTIYF.

DNA of the CDR3: TGCAGCGTTGAATGGGACCCCGGGCCCCAGTACTTC. This codes for CSVEWDPGPQYF. This chain joins TRBV29-1 and TRBJ2-5, with D possibly being TRBD1 or TRBD2 (5 bases each). CDR1 is SQVTM, CDR2 ANQGSEA, per germline. The V gene lost 2 bases and the J gene lost 9 bases, with 13 bases spanning the gap. The CDR3 extends over 12 amino acids.